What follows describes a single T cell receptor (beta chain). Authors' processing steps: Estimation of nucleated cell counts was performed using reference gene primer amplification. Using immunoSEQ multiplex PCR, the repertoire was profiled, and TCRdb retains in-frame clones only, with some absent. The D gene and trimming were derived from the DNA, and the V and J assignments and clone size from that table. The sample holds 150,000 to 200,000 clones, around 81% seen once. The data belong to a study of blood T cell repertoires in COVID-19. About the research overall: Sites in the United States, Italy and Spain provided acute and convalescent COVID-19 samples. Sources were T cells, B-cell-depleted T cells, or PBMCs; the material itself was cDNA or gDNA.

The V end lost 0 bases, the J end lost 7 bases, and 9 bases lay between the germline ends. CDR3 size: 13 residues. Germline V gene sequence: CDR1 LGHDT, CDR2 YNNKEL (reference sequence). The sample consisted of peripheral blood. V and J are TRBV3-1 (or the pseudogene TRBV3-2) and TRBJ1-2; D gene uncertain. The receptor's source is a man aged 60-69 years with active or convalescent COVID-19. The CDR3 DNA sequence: TGTGCCAGCAGCCAAGATCACGGGTTTGGCTACACCTTC. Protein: CASSQDHGFGYTF.